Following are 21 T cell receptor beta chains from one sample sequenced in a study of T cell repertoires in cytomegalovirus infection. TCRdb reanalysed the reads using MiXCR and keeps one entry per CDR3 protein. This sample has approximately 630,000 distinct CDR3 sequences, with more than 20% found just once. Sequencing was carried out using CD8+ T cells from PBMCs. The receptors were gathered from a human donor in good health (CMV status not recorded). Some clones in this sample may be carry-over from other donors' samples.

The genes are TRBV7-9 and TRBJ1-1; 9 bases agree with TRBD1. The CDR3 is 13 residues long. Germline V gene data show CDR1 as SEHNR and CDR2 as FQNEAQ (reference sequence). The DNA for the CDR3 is TGTGCTGGTACCGGGACAGGGACGACTGAAGCTTTCTTT. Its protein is CAGTGTGTTEAFF.

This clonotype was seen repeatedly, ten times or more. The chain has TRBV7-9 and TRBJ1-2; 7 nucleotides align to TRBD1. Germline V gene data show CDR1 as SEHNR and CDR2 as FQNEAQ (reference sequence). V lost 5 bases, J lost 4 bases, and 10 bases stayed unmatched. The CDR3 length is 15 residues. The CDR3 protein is CASSLMTGSSYGYTF. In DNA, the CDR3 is TGTGCCAGCAGCCTGATGACAGGGTCCTCCTATGGCTACACCTTC. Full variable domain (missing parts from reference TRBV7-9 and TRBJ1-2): DTGVSQNPRHKITKRGQNVTFRCDPISEHNRLYWYRQTLGQGPEFLTYFQNEAQLEKSRLLSDRFSAERPKGSFSTLEIQRTEQGDSAMYLCASSLMTGSSYGYTFGSGTRLTVV.

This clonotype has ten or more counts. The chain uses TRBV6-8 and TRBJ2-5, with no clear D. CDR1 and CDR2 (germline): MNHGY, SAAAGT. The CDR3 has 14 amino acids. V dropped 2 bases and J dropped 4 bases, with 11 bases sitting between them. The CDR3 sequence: CASSYLGDGETQYF. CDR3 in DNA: TGTGCCAGCAGTTACCTGGGCGACGGAGAGACCCAGTACTTC.

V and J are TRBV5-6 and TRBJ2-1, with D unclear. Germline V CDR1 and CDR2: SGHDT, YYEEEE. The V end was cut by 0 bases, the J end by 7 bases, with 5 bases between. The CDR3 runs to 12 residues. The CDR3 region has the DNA TGTGCCAGCAGCTTGGCAAGGAATGAGCAGTTCTTC. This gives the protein CASSLARNEQFF.

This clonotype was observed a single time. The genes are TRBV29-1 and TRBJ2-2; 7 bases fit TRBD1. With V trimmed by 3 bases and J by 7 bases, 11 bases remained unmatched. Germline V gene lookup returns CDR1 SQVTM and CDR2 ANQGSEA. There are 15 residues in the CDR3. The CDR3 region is CSVEADRAGSGELFF. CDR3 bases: TGCAGCGTTGAGGCCGACAGGGCGGGTAGCGGGGAGCTGTTTTTT.

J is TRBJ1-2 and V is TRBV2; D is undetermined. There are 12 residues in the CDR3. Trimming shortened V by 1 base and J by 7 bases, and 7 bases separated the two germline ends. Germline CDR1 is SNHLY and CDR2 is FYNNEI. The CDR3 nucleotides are TGTGCCAGCAGTGAAGGTGATACTGGCTACACCTTC. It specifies CASSEGDTGYTF.

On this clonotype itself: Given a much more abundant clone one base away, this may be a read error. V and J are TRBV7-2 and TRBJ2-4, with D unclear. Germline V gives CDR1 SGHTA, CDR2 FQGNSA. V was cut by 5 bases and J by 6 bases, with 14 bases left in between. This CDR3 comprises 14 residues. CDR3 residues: CTSSPSSDGNIQYF. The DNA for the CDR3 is TGTACCAGCAGCCCCAGCTCGGACGGAAACATTCAGTACTTC.

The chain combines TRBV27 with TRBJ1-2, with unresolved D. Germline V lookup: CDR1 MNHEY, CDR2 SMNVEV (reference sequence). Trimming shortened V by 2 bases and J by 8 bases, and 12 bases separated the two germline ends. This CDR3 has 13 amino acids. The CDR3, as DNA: TGTGCCAGCAGTTTAAACCCCATTATGGGCTACACCTTC. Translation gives CASSLNPIMGYTF.

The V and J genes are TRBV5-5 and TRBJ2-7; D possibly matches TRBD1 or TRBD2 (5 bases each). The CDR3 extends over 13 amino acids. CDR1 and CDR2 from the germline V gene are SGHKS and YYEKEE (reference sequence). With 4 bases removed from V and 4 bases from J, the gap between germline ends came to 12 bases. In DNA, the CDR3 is TGTGCCAGCAGCACGGGGCCGTTGTACGAGCAGTACTTC. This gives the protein CASSTGPLYEQYF.

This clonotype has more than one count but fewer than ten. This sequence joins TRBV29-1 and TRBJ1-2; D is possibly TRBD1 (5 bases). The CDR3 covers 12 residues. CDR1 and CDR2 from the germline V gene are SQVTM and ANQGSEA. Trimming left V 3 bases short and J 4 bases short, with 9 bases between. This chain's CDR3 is CSVERGTYGYTF. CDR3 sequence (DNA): TGCAGCGTTGAGAGGGGAACCTATGGCTACACCTTC.

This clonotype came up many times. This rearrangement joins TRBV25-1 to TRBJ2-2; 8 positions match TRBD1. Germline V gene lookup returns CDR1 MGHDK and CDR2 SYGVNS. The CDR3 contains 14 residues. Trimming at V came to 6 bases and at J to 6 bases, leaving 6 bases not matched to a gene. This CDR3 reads CASRQGGAAGELFF. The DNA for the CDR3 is TGTGCCAGCAGACAGGGGGGTGCCGCCGGGGAGCTGTTTTTT. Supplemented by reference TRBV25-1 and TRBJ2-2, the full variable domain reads EADIYQTPRYLVIGTGKKITLECSQTMGHDKMYWYQQDPGMELHLIHYSYGVNSTEKGDLSSESTVSRIRTEHFPLTLESARPSHTSQYLCASRQGGAAGELFFGEGSRLTVL.

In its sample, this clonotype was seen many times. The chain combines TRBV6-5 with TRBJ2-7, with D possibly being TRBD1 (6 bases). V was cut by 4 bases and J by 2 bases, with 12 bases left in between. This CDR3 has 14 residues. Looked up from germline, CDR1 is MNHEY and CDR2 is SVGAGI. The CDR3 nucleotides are TGTGCCAGCAGTTTCGCGGCAGGGGCCTACGAGCAGTACTTC. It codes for CASSFAAGAYEQYF.

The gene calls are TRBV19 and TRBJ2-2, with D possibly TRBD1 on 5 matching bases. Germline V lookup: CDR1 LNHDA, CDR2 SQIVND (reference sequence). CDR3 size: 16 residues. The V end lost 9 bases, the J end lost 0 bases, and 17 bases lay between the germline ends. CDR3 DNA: TGTGCCAGCCTGTATTGGGGCCGCACGAACACCGGGGAGCTGTTTTTT. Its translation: CASLYWGRTNTGELFF. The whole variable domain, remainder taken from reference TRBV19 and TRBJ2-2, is DGGITQSPKYLFRKEGQNVTLSCEQNLNHDAMYWYRQDPGQGLRLIYYSQIVNDFQKGDIAEGYSVSREKKESFPLTVTSAQKNPTAFYLCASLYWGRTNTGELFFGEGSRLTVL.

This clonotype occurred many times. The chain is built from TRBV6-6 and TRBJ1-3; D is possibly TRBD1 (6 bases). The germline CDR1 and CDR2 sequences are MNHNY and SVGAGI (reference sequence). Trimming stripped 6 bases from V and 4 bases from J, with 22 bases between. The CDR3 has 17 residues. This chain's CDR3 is CASSTGSRLPPGNTIYF. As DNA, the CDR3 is TGTGCCAGCAGCACAGGGAGCCGACTACCTCCGGGAAACACCATATATTTT.

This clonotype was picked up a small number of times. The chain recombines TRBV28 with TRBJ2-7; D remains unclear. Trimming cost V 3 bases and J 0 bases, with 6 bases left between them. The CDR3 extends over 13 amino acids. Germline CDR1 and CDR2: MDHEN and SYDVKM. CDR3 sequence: CASSFFNSYEQYV. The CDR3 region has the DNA TGTGCCAGCAGTTTCTTTAACTCCTACGAGCAGTACGTC.

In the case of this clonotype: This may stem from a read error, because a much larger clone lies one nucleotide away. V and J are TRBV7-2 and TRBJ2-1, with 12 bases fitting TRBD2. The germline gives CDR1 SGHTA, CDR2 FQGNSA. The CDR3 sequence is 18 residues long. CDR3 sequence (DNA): TGTGCCAGCAGCCTCCCTCTAAGGCTAGCGGGGGGGCCCGATGAGCTGTTCTTC. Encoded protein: CASSLPLRLAGGPDELFF.

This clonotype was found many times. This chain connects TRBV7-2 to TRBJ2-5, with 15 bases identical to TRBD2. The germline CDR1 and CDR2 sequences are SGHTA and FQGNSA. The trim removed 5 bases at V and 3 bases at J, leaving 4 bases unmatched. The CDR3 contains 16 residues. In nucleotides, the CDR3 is TGTGCCAGCAGCCCGGGACTAGCGGGGGGTAAAGAGACCCAGTACTTC. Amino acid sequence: CASSPGLAGGKETQYF.

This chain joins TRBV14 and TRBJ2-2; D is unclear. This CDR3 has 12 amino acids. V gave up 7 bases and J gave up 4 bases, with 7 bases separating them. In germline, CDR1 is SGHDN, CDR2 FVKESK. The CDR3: CASTNPTGELFF. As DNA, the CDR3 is TGTGCCAGCACCAACCCCACCGGGGAGCTGTTTTTT. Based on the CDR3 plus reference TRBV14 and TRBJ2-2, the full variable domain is EAGVTQFPSHSVIEKGQTVTLRCDPISGHDNLYWYRRVMGKEIKFLLHFVKESKQDESGMPNNRFLAERTGGTYSTLKVQPAELEDSGVYFCASTNPTGELFFGEGSRLTVL.

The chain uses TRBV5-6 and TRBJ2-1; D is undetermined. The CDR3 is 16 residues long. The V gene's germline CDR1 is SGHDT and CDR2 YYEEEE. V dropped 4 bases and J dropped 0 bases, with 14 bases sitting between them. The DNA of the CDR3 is TGTGCCAGCAGCCTCTTGAATCCATACTCCTACAATGAGCAGTTCTTC. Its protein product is CASSLLNPYSYNEQFF.

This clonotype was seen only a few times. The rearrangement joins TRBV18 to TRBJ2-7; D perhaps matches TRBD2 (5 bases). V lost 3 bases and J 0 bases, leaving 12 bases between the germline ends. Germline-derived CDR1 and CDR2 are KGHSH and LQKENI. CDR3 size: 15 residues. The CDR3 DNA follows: TGTGCCAGCTCACCGGAGGAAGAGAGCTCCTACGAGCAGTACGTC. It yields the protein CASSPEEESSYEQYV.

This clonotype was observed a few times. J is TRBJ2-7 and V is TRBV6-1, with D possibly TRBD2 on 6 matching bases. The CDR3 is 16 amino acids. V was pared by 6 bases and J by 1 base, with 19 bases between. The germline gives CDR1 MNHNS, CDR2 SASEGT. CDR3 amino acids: CASSPPPEGSSYEQYF. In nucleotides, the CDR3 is TGTGCCAGCAGCCCCCCGCCGGAGGGATCTTCCTACGAGCAGTACTTC.